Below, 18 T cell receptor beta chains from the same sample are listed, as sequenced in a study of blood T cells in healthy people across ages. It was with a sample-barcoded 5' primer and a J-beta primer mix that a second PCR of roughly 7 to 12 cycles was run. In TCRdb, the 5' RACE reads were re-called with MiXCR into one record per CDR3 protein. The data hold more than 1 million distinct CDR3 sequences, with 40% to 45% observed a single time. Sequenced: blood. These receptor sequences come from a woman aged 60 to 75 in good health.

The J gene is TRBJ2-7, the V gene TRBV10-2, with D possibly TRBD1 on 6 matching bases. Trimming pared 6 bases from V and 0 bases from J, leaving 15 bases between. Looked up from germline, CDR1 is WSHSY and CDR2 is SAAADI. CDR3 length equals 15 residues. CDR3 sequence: CASRPRQEYSYEQYF. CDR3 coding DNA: TGCGCCAGCAGGCCGAGACAGGAATACTCCTACGAGCAGTACTTC.

CDR3 in DNA: TGTGCCAGCAGCCAGGGGGGGCTTACAAACCATGAGCAGTACTTC. Translation: CASSQGGLTNHEQYF. This chain links TRBV7-3 with TRBJ2-5; either TRBD1 or TRBD2 may fit D (7 bases each). The V gene's germline CDR1 is SGHTA and CDR2 FQGTGA. V dropped 5 bases and J dropped 11 bases, with 24 bases sitting between them. The CDR3 contains 15 residues.

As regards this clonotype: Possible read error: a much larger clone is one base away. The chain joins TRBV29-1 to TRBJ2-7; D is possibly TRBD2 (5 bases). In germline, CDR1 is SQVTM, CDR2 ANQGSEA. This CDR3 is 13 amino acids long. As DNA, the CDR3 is TGCGGCGTCTCCCGGACGGGGTCCTACGAGCAGTACTTC. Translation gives CGVSRTGSYEQYF.

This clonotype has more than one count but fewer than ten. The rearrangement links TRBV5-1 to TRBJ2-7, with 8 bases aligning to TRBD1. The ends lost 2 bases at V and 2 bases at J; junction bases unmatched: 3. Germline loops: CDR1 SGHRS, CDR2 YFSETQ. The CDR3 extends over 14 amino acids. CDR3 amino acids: CASSFTQGAYEQYF. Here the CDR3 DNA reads TGCGCCAGCAGCTTTACACAGGGGGCCTACGAGCAGTACTTC.

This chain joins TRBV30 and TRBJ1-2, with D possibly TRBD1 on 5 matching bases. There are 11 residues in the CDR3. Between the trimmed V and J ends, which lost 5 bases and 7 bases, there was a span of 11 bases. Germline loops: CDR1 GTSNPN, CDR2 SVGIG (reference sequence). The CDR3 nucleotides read TGTGCCTGGGGGGAGGGGCCTGGCTACACCTTC. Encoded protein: CAWGEGPGYTF. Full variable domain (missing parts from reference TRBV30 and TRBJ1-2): SQTIHQWPATLVQPVGSPLSLECTVEGTSNPNLYWYRQAAGRGLQLLFYSVGIGQISSEVPQNLSASRPQDRQFILSSKKLLLSDSGFYLCAWGEGPGYTFGSGTRLTVV.

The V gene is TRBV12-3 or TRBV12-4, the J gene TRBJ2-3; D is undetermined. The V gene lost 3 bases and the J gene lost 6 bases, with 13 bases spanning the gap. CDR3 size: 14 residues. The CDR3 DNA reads TGTGCCAGCAGTTTCGAGAACCTCGCGGATACGCAGTATTTT. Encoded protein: CASSFENLADTQYF.

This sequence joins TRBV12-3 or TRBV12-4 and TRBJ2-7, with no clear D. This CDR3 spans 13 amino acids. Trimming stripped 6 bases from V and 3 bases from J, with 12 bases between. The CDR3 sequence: CASSSKSLYEQYF. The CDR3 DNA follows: TGTGCCAGCAGCAGCAAATCCCTCTACGAGCAGTACTTC.

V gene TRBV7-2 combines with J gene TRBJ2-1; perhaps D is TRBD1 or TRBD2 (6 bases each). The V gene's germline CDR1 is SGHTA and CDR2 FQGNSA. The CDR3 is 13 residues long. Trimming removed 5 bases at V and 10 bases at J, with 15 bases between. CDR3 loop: CASSPRRGEEQFF. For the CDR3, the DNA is TGTGCCAGCAGCCCCCGTAGGGGGGAAGAGCAGTTCTTC.

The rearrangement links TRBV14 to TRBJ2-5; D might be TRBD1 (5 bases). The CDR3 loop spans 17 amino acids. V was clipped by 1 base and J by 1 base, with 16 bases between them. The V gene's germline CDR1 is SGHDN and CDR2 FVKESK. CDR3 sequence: CASSQGWYGAGQETQYF. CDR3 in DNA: TGTGCCAGCAGCCAAGGCTGGTATGGGGCAGGCCAAGAGACCCAGTACTTC.

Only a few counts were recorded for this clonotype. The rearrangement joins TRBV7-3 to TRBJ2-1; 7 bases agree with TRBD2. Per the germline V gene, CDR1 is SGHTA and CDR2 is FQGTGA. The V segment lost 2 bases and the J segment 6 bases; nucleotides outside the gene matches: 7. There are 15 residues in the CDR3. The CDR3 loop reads CASSLSGGSFNEQFF. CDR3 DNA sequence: TGTGCCAGCAGCTTATCCGGCGGGAGTTTCAATGAGCAGTTCTTC.

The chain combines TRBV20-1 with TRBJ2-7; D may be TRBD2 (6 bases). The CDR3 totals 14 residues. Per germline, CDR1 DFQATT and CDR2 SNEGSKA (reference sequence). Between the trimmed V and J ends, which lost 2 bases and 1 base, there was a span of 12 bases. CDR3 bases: TGCAGTGCTAGATTGGCGGAGGGGTCCTACGAGCAGTACTTC. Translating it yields CSARLAEGSYEQYF.

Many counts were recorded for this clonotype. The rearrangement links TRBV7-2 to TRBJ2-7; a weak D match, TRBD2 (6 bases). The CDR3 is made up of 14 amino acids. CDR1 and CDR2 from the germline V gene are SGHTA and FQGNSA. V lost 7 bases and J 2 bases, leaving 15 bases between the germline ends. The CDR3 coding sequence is TGTGCCAGCACCGTTGGGTCTAGCGCCTACGAGCAGTACTTC. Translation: CASTVGSSAYEQYF.

The CDR3 DNA follows: TGTGCCAGCAGACCGGACGGACGTAGCAATCAGCCCCAGCATTTT. It is translated as CASRPDGRSNQPQHF. The chain couples TRBV27 to TRBJ1-5, with D uncertain. The CDR3 has 15 residues. V was shortened by 6 bases and J by 0 bases, with 12 bases between the two germline ends. Per germline, CDR1 MNHEY and CDR2 SMNVEV (reference sequence).

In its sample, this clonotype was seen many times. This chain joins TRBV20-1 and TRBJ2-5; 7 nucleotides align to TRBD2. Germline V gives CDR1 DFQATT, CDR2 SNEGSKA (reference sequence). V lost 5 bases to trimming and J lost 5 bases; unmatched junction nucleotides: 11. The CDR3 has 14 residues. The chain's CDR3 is CSAPPWEGQETQYF. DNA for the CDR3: TGCAGTGCTCCGCCCTGGGAGGGCCAGGAGACCCAGTACTTC.

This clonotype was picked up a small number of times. The CDR3 region is CASSSWPGSLDTQYF. The CDR3 region has the DNA TGTGCCAGCAGCTCCTGGCCGGGTTCTTTAGATACGCAGTATTTT. The rearrangement uses TRBV5-6 and TRBJ2-3; D not certain. The V gene's germline CDR1 is SGHDT and CDR2 YYEEEE. V lost 3 bases to trimming and J lost 5 bases, with 16 bases between them. The CDR3 extends over 15 amino acids.

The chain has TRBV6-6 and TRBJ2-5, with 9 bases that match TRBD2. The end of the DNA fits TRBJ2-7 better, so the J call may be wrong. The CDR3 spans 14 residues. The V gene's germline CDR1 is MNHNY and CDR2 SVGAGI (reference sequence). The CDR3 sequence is CASSTRTSESEQYF. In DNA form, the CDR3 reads TGTGCCAGCAGTACCAGGACTAGCGAATCCGAGCAGTACTTC.

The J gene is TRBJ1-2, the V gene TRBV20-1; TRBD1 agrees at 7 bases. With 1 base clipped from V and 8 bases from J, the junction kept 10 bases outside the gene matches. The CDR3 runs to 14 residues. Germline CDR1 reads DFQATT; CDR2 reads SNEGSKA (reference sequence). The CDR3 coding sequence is TGCAGTGCTAGAGCCCCGGTAGAAGGGGGCGGCTACACCTTC. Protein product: CSARAPVEGGGYTF.

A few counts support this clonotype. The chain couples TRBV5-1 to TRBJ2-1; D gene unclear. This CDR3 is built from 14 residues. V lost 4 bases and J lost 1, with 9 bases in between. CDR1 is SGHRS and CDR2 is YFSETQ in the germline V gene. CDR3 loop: CASSPAQSYNEQFF. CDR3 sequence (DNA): TGCGCCAGCAGCCCGGCTCAGTCCTACAATGAGCAGTTCTTC.